This T cell receptor beta chain was recovered during a study of post-analysis software for immune sequencing data. Study at large: Multiple sclerosis in the patients followed relapsing-remitting, secondary progressive and progressive-relapsing courses. Study-level findings and limits: Co-batched samples clustered tightly together by F measure. A few TRBV segments occurring more often in patients than controls included TRBV5-6, TRBV5-1 and TRBV20-1.

The CDR3 length is 14 residues. Germline CDR1 and CDR2: LGHDT and YNNKEL (reference sequence). Trimming took 4 bases from V and 6 from J; bases not matched to a gene: 4. With regard to this clonotype: Its antigen is not identified.

Prepared libraries of TCR beta cDNA carried unique molecular identifiers. Each CDR3 protein is one row after TCRdb ran MiXCR on the PCR reads. The sample records about 500,000 distinct CDR3 sequences, over 35% being singletons. The source is a girl aged 5-17 years with multiple sclerosis. The chain is built from TRBV3-1 and TRBJ2-3; 10 nucleotides match TRBD2. Material for sequencing was blood. In DNA form, the CDR3 reads TGTGCCAGCAGCCCAATAGCGGGAGGTGATACGCAGTATTTT. Its protein is CASSPIAGGDTQYF.